This is a list of T cell receptor beta chains from one sample in a study of T cell responses to AZD1222 COVID-19 vaccine. Using immunoSEQ multiplex PCR, the repertoire was profiled, and TCRdb retains in-frame clones only, with some absent. The repertoire holds 150,000 to 180,000 clones, with about 90% as singletons. The sample consisted of peripheral blood, taken 28 days after the second AZD1222 dose. The receptor source for this set is an adult who received the AZD1222 COVID-19 vaccine. The CDR3 runs from the conserved cysteine through the conserved F or W. Each record gives: J gene, clone size, CDR3 length, D gene, V gene, CDR3 DNA, CDR3 protein. D genes are given only for firm matches. Clone size appears in some rows only: once, few, many, or a class for an expanded clone.

j_call: TRBJ2-1
clone_size: .
cdr3_length: 15
d_call: .
v_call: TRBV5-4
cdr3_nt: TGTGCCAGCAGCTTGCCAGGCCCCTCCTACAATGAGCAGTTCTTC
cdr3_aa: CASSLPGPSYNEQFF

j_call: TRBJ2-7
clone_size: .
cdr3_length: 12
d_call: .
v_call: TRBV3-1/TRBV3-2
cdr3_nt: TGTGCCAGCAGCCTACAGGGCGGCGAGCAGTACTTC
cdr3_aa: CASSLQGGEQYF

j_call: TRBJ2-5
clone_size: .
cdr3_length: 14
d_call: .
v_call: TRBV19
cdr3_nt: TGTGCCAGTAGTAGGACAGTACAGCAAGAGACCCAGTACTTC
cdr3_aa: CASSRTVQQETQYF

j_call: TRBJ1-5
clone_size: .
cdr3_length: 14
d_call: .
v_call: TRBV7-2
cdr3_nt: TGTGCCAGCAGCCGTACGAGGGTTGGTCAGCCCCAGCATTTT
cdr3_aa: CASSRTRVGQPQHF

j_call: TRBJ2-4
clone_size: .
cdr3_length: 13
d_call: .
v_call: TRBV12-3/TRBV12-4
cdr3_nt: TGTGCCAGCAGTTCCCTAGCCAAAAACATTCAGTACTTC
cdr3_aa: CASSSLAKNIQYF

j_call: TRBJ1-6
clone_size: .
cdr3_length: 15
d_call: .
v_call: TRBV3-1/TRBV3-2
cdr3_nt: TGTGCCAGCAGTCGAATGGACAGCGGGAATTCACCCCTCCACTTT
cdr3_aa: CASSRMDSGNSPLHF

j_call: TRBJ1-3
clone_size: .
cdr3_length: 14
d_call: .
v_call: TRBV3-1/TRBV3-2
cdr3_nt: TGTGCCAGCAGCCAAGGGTCCGTGGGGAACACCATATATTTT
cdr3_aa: CASSQGSVGNTIYF

j_call: TRBJ2-4
clone_size: .
cdr3_length: 13
d_call: .
v_call: TRBV4-2
cdr3_nt: TGTGCCAGCAGCCAAACTCCCCGAAACATTCAGTACTTC
cdr3_aa: CASSQTPRNIQYF

j_call: TRBJ2-1
clone_size: .
cdr3_length: 15
d_call: TRBD2
v_call: TRBV20-1
cdr3_nt: TGCAGTGCTAGTCCTCCGGGACTAGCGTCGCGGGAGCAGTTCTTC
cdr3_aa: CSASPPGLASREQFF

j_call: TRBJ2-5
clone_size: once
cdr3_length: 16
d_call: TRBD2
v_call: TRBV3-1/TRBV3-2
cdr3_nt: TGTGCCAGAACCGTAGAATCGGGAGGGCCTCGAGAGACCCAGTACTTC
cdr3_aa: CARTVESGGPRETQYF

j_call: TRBJ2-1
clone_size: .
cdr3_length: 16
d_call: TRBD2
v_call: TRBV7-3
cdr3_nt: TGTGCCAGCAGCCCCCTGAATAGCGGGAGCTATAGGGAGCAGTTCTTC
cdr3_aa: CASSPLNSGSYREQFF

j_call: TRBJ1-6
clone_size: few
cdr3_length: 15
d_call: .
v_call: TRBV6-5
cdr3_nt: TGTGCCAGCACCCCTATCCGGGCCACGAATTCACCCCTCCACTTT
cdr3_aa: CASTPIRATNSPLHF

j_call: TRBJ2-7
clone_size: .
cdr3_length: 11
d_call: .
v_call: TRBV6-6
cdr3_nt: TGTGCCAGCAGTACCTACTACGAGCAGTACTTC
cdr3_aa: CASSTYYEQYF

j_call: TRBJ2-1
clone_size: .
cdr3_length: 15
d_call: .
v_call: TRBV7-8
cdr3_nt: TGTGCCAGCAGCTTAAGGGCAGGGGTCTACAATGAGCAGTTCTTC
cdr3_aa: CASSLRAGVYNEQFF

j_call: TRBJ2-3
clone_size: .
cdr3_length: 17
d_call: .
v_call: TRBV7-3
cdr3_nt: TGTGCCAGCAGCTTAGGGAGTAGCCCAGGTGGCACAGATACGCAGTATTTT
cdr3_aa: CASSLGSSPGGTDTQYF

j_call: TRBJ1-3
clone_size: .
cdr3_length: 16
d_call: .
v_call: TRBV3-1/TRBV3-2
cdr3_nt: TGTGCCAGCAGCCAAGGTCTGGGGCTGGGCGGAAACACCATATATTTT
cdr3_aa: CASSQGLGLGGNTIYF

j_call: TRBJ2-1
clone_size: .
cdr3_length: 19
d_call: TRBD2
v_call: TRBV5-1
cdr3_nt: TGCGCCAGCAGCTTGGTAGCGGCTAGCGGGATCCTCATCGTCAATGAGCAGTTCTTC
cdr3_aa: CASSLVAASGILIVNEQFF

j_call: TRBJ1-2
clone_size: once
cdr3_length: 13
d_call: .
v_call: TRBV28
cdr3_nt: TGTGCCAGCAGTTTGCGGGCCAACTATGGCTACACCTTC
cdr3_aa: CASSLRANYGYTF

j_call: TRBJ2-5
clone_size: few
cdr3_length: 13
d_call: .
v_call: TRBV7-9
cdr3_nt: TGTGCCAGCAGCTTGGGGCAGAAAGAGACCCAGTACTTC
cdr3_aa: CASSLGQKETQYF

j_call: TRBJ2-5
clone_size: .
cdr3_length: 12
d_call: .
v_call: TRBV6-5
cdr3_nt: TGTGCCAGCAAGGCAGGGGGGGAGACCCAGTACTTC
cdr3_aa: CASKAGGETQYF

j_call: TRBJ1-1
clone_size: .
cdr3_length: 13
d_call: .
v_call: TRBV27
cdr3_nt: TGTGCCAGCAGTACCTACAGTTACACTGAAGCTTTCTTT
cdr3_aa: CASSTYSYTEAFF

j_call: TRBJ2-5
clone_size: .
cdr3_length: 15
d_call: .
v_call: TRBV18
cdr3_nt: TGTGCCAGCTCACCACCGGGTAGGGCTCAAGAGACCCAGTACTTC
cdr3_aa: CASSPPGRAQETQYF

j_call: TRBJ2-1
clone_size: once
cdr3_length: 16
d_call: TRBD2
v_call: TRBV14
cdr3_nt: TGTGCCAGCAGCCAAAATTCCCCTAGCGGAAGGGGTGAGCAGTTCTTC
cdr3_aa: CASSQNSPSGRGEQFF

j_call: TRBJ2-1
clone_size: .
cdr3_length: 16
d_call: TRBD2
v_call: TRBV7-9
cdr3_nt: TGTGCCAGCAGCTTCAGAGAACTAGCGGGACCCAATGAGCAGTTCTTC
cdr3_aa: CASSFRELAGPNEQFF

j_call: TRBJ1-2
clone_size: .
cdr3_length: 13
d_call: .
v_call: TRBV12-3/TRBV12-4
cdr3_nt: TGTGCCAGCAGTTCCGGGAGAAACTATGGCTACACCTTC
cdr3_aa: CASSSGRNYGYTF

j_call: TRBJ1-5
clone_size: .
cdr3_length: 14
d_call: TRBD1
v_call: TRBV28
cdr3_nt: TGTGCCAGCAGAGGACAGGGGGCGCATCAGCCCCAGCATTTT
cdr3_aa: CASRGQGAHQPQHF

j_call: TRBJ1-3
clone_size: .
cdr3_length: 12
d_call: .
v_call: TRBV28
cdr3_nt: TGTGCCAGCAGGACGCTGACCCGGGACCCCAAATTT
cdr3_aa: CASRTLTRDPKF

j_call: TRBJ1-1
clone_size: .
cdr3_length: 12
d_call: .
v_call: TRBV19
cdr3_nt: TGTGCCAGTAGTATTTCGCCAAACGAAGCTTTCTTT
cdr3_aa: CASSISPNEAFF

j_call: TRBJ1-2
clone_size: .
cdr3_length: 14
d_call: TRBD1
v_call: TRBV29-1
cdr3_nt: TGCAGCGTTATGCGCAGGACAGGGGTGGATGGCTACACCTTC
cdr3_aa: CSVMRRTGVDGYTF

j_call: TRBJ2-1
clone_size: .
cdr3_length: 14
d_call: TRBD2
v_call: TRBV5-1
cdr3_nt: TGCGCCAGCAGCTTAAGCGGGGGTCCCAATGAGCAGTTCTTC
cdr3_aa: CASSLSGGPNEQFF

j_call: TRBJ2-2
clone_size: .
cdr3_length: 18
d_call: TRBD2
v_call: TRBV11-2
cdr3_nt: TGTGCCAGCAGCTCCCGGTCTAGCGGGAGGTCGGGCACCGGGGAGCTGTTTTTT
cdr3_aa: CASSSRSSGRSGTGELFF

j_call: TRBJ2-1
clone_size: .
cdr3_length: 21
d_call: TRBD2
v_call: TRBV19
cdr3_nt: TGTGCCAGTAGTATAGCTGGTAGCGGGAGTTTCCAGGGCAGATACTACAATGAGCAGTTCTTC
cdr3_aa: CASSIAGSGSFQGRYYNEQFF

j_call: TRBJ1-2
clone_size: .
cdr3_length: 13
d_call: .
v_call: TRBV28
cdr3_nt: TGTGCCAGCAGTGAGCAGAAGGACTATGGCTACACCTTC
cdr3_aa: CASSEQKDYGYTF

j_call: TRBJ1-1
clone_size: .
cdr3_length: 14
d_call: .
v_call: TRBV18
cdr3_nt: TGTGCCAGCTCACAACAGGTAGGGAACACTGAAGCTTTCTTT
cdr3_aa: CASSQQVGNTEAFF

j_call: TRBJ1-2
clone_size: few
cdr3_length: 15
d_call: TRBD1
v_call: TRBV24-1
cdr3_nt: TGTGCCACCAGTGCCCCGAAGGGACAGGGGTATGGCTACACCTTC
cdr3_aa: CATSAPKGQGYGYTF

j_call: TRBJ2-3
clone_size: .
cdr3_length: 13
d_call: .
v_call: TRBV24-1
cdr3_nt: TGTGCCACCAGTGTCCCGGCAACAGATACGCAGTATTTT
cdr3_aa: CATSVPATDTQYF

j_call: TRBJ1-2
clone_size: .
cdr3_length: 15
d_call: TRBD1
v_call: TRBV4-2
cdr3_nt: TGTGCCAGCAGCCCTCGTCAGGGGGACAACTATGGCTACACCTTC
cdr3_aa: CASSPRQGDNYGYTF

j_call: TRBJ2-2
clone_size: .
cdr3_length: 14
d_call: .
v_call: TRBV2
cdr3_nt: TGTGCCAGCAGTGAAGCGACGAGGACCGGGGAGCTGTTTTTT
cdr3_aa: CASSEATRTGELFF

j_call: TRBJ2-2
clone_size: .
cdr3_length: 16
d_call: .
v_call: TRBV11-3
cdr3_nt: TGTGCCAGCAGCCCGGACGGACCATCGAGCACCGGGGAGCTGTTTTTT
cdr3_aa: CASSPDGPSSTGELFF

j_call: TRBJ2-3
clone_size: .
cdr3_length: 15
d_call: TRBD1
v_call: TRBV5-4
cdr3_nt: TGTGCCAGCAGCCGTTCGACAGGGAATATGAATACGCAGTATTTT
cdr3_aa: CASSRSTGNMNTQYF